The clone carrying this T cell receptor (beta chain) was picked up many times. Its antigen is still unknown. The CDR3 is made up of 16 amino acids. In germline, CDR1 is MDHEN, CDR2 SYDVKM. Trimming pared 6 bases from V and 3 bases from J, leaving 19 bases between. These data come from a study of T cell repertoires in cytomegalovirus infection. At the level of the study: Based on public TCR beta signatures, there were indications of CMV infection and of a matching HLA type.

Study conclusions and caveats: In two of eight donors, the top clonotype was HLA-C-restricted CMV-specific.

Using its own MiXCR run on the reads, TCRdb lists one record per CDR3 protein. Of under 850,000 distinct CDR3 sequences listed, 35% to 45% are singletons. The sequence derives from a human donor in good health (CMV status not recorded). Some clones in this sample may be carry-over from other donors' samples. Sequences were obtained from PBMCs. The rearrangement joins TRBV28 to TRBJ2-3, with D perhaps matching TRBD1 or TRBD2 (5 bases each). The CDR3 bases are TGTGCCAGCAGGCCCTTCGGGGCTGAGGGTACAGATACGCAGTATTTT. Translating gives CASRPFGAEGTDTQYF.